This record covers a single T cell receptor (beta chain). Original processing methods: Reference gene primers were amplified, and this amplification served to estimate nucleated cell counts. Sequenced by immunoSEQ multiplex PCR; TCRdb stores in-frame clones only, minus some. Clone size and the V and J calls come from that table; the DNA yielded D and trimming. The sample has 220,000 or so clones, roughly nine tenths seen once. The record originates from a study of blood T cell repertoires in COVID-19. Study at large: Specimens from acute and convalescent COVID-19 originated in the United States, Italy and Spain. Sources were T cells, B-cell-depleted T cells, or PBMCs; the material itself was cDNA or gDNA.

The sequence was obtained from a man between 60 and 70 years old who had recovered from COVID-19. Input material: peripheral blood.

The CDR3 DNA is TGTGCCAGCAGCACATACTTGGGGGGCGAGCAGTACTTC. Protein: CASSTYLGGEQYF. The chain uses TRBV9 and TRBJ2-7; D is possibly TRBD2 (6 bases). Trimming removed 4 bases from V and 6 bases from J, with 14 bases in between. From germline, CDR1 is SGDLS and CDR2 YYNGEE. The CDR3 consists of 13 residues. The full variable domain, in which reference TRBV9 and TRBJ2-7 provide the parts outside the CDR3, is DSGVTQTPKHLITATGQRVTLRCSPRSGDLSVYWYQQSLDQGLQFLIQYYNGEERAKGNILERFSAQQFPDLHSELNLSSLELGDSALYFCASSTYLGGEQYFGPGTRLTVT.